What follows describes a single T cell receptor (beta chain). These data are taken from a study of T-cell memory formation after mild COVID-19. Using its own MiXCR run on the 5' RACE reads, TCRdb lists one record per CDR3 protein. The repertoire consists of 34,000 or so distinct CDR3 sequences, with about 7.3% occurring once and the leading ten covering 25% to 30%. The CDR3 sequence is 12 residues long. V lost 6 bases and J 6 bases, leaving 6 bases between the germline ends. Germline CDR1 and CDR2: MGHDK and SYGVNS. The sample taken for sequencing was PBMCs or a T cell subset sorted from them (not recorded which). The TCR originated in a man aged 18-30 years who had mild COVID-19 (a few samples of this study predate the infection). Cell type and time point are not known. The V gene is TRBV25-1, the J gene TRBJ1-6; no clear D gene. In nucleotides, the CDR3 is TGTGCCAGCAGGGAGGGTAATTCACCCCTCCACTTT. It specifies CASREGNSPLHF.